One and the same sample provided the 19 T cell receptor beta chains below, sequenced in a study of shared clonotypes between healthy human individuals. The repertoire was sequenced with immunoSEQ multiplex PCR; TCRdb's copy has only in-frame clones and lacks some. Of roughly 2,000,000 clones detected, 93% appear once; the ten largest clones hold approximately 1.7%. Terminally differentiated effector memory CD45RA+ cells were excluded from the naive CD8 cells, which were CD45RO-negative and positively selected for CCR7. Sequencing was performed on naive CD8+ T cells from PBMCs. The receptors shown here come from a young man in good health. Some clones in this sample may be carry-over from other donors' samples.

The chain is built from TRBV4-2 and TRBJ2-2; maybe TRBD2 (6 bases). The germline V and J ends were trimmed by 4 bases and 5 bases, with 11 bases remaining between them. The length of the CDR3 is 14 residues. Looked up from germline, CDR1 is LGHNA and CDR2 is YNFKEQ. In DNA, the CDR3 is TGTGCCAGCAGCCGGTTTCGGGAGACCGGGGAGCTGTTTTTT. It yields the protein CASSRFRETGELFF.

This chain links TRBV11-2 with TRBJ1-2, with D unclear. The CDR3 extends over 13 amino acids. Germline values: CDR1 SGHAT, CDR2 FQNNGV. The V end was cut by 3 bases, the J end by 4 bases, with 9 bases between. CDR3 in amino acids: CASSFGPAYGYTF. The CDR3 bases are TGTGCCAGCAGCTTCGGACCGGCCTATGGCTACACCTTC.

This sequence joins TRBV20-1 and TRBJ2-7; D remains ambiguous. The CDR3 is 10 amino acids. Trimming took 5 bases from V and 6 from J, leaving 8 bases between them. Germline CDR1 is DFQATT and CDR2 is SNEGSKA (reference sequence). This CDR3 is CSAERVEQYF. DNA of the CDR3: TGCAGTGCTGAGAGAGTCGAGCAGTACTTC.

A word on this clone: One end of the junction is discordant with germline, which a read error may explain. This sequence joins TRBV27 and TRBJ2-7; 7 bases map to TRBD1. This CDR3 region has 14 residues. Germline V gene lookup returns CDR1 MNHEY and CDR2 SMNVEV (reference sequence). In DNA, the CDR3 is TGTGCCAGCAGTTTACGGCAGGGGGTCTACGAGCAGCACTTC. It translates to CASSLRQGVYEQHF.

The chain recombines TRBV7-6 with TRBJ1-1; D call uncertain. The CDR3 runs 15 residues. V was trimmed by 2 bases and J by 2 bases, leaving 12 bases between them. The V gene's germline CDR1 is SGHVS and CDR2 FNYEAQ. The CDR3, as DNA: TGTGCCAGCAGCTTACTAGACCGGCCCAACACTGAAGCTTTCTTT. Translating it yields CASSLLDRPNTEAFF.

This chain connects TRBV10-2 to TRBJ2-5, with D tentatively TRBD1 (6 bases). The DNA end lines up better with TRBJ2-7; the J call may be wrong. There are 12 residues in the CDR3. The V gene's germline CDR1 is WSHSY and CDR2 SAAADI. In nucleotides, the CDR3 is TGCGCCAGCAGTGAGGGGGGCGGCGAGCAGTACTTC. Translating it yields CASSEGGGEQYF.

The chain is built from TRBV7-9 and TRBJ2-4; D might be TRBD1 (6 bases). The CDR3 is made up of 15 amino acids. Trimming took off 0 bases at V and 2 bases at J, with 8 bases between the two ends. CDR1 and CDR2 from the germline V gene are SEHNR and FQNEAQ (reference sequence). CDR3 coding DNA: TGTGCCAGCAGCTTAGCACAGGGAACCAAAAACATTCAGTACTTC. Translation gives CASSLAQGTKNIQYF.

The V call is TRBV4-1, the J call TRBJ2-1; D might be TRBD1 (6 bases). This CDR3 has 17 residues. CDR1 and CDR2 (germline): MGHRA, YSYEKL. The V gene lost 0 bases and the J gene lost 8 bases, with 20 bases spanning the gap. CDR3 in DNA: TGCGCCAGCAGCCAAGAGGGGGCCAGCTTTCTATCGGATGAGCAGTTCTTC. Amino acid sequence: CASSQEGASFLSDEQFF.

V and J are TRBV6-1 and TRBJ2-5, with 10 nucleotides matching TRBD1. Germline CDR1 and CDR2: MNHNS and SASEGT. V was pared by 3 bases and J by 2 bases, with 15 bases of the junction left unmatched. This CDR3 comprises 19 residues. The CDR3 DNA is TGTGCCAGCAGTGAGGAGCCGTCCGGGACAGGGGCTGCACAAGAGACCCAGTACTTC. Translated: CASSEEPSGTGAAQETQYF.

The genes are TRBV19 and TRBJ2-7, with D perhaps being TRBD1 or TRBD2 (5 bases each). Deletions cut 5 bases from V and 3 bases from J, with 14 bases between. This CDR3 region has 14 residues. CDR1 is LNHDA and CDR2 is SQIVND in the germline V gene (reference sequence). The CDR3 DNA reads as TGTGCCAGTAGTCCGCGAGGGACCAACTACGAGCAGTACTTC. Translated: CASSPRGTNYEQYF.

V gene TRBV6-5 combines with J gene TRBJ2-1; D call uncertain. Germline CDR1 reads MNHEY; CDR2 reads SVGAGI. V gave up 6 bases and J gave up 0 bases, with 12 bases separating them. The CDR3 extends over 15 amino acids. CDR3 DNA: TGTGCCAGCAGCCCCTTTTTCAGCTCCTACAATGAGCAGTTCTTC. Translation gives CASSPFFSSYNEQFF.

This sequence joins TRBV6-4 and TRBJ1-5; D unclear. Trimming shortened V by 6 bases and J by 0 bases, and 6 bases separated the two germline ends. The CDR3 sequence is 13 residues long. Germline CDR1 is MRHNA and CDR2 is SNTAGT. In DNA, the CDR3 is TGTGCCAGCAGCGAATATAGCAATCAGCCCCAGCATTTT. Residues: CASSEYSNQPQHF.

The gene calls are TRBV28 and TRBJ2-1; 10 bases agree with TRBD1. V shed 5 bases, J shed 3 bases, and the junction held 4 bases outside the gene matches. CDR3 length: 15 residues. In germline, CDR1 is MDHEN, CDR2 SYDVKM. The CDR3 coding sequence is TGTGCCAGCAGTCCGGGACAGGGGAACTACAATGAGCAGTTCTTC. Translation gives CASSPGQGNYNEQFF.

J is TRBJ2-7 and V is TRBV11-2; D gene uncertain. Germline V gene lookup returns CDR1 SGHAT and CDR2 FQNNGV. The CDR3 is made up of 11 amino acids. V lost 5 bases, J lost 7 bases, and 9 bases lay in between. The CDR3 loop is CASSPLQEQYF. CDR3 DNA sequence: TGTGCCAGCAGCCCCTTGCAAGAGCAGTACTTC.

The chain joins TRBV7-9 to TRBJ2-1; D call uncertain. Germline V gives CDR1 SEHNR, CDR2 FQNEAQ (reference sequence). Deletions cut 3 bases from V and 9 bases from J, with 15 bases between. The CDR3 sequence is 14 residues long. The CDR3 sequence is CASSFLRTSFEQFF. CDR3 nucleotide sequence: TGTGCCAGCAGCTTCCTCCGGACCAGTTTTGAGCAGTTCTTC.

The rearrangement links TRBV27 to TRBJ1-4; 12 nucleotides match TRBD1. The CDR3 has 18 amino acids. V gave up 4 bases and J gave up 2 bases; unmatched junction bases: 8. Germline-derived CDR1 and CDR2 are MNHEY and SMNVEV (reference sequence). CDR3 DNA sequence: TGTGCCAGCAGTTCCTCGCCGGGACAGGGGGCGACTAATGAAAAACTGTTTTTT. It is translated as CASSSSPGQGATNEKLFF.

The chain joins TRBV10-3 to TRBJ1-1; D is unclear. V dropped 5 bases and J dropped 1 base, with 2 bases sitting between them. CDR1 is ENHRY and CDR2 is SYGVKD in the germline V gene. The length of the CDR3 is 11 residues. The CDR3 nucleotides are TGTGCCATCAGTTCGAACACTGAAGCTTTCTTT. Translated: CAISSNTEAFF.

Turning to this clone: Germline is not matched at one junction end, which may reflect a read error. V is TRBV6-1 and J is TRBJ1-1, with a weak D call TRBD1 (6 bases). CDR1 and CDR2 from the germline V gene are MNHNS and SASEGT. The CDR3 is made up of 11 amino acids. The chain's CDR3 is CASSEIRGDVF. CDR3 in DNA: TGTGCCAGCAGTGAAATCAGGGGCGACGTCTTT.

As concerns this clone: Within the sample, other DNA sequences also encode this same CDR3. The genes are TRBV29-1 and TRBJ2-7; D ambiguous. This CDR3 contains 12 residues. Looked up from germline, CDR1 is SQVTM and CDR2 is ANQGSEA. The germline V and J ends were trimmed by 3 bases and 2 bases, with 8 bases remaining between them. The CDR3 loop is CSVEGQTYEQYF. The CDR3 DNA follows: TGCAGCGTTGAGGGTCAGACCTACGAGCAGTACTTC.